What follows describes a single TCR beta chain. In the authors' workflow: From reference gene primer amplification, estimates of nucleated cell counts were derived. Only in-frame clones appear in the TCRdb table, and some are missing; sequencing was by immunoSEQ multiplex PCR. V and J calls and clone size are given by that table; D and trimming were obtained from the DNA. This table holds some 89,000 clones, over 75% found once. Germline assignment: CDR1 GTSNPN and CDR2 SVGIG (reference sequence). The CDR3 spans 12 residues. V was clipped by 6 bases and J by 5 bases; unmatched bases: 3. This sample stems from a study of blood T cell repertoires in COVID-19. Study context: From the United States, Italy and Spain came samples of acute and convalescent COVID-19. T cells, B-cell-depleted T cells, or PBMCs provided the cDNA or gDNA that served as material.

The receptor comes from a man aged 60 to 75 with acute or convalescent COVID-19. The sequenced sample consisted of peripheral blood. The J gene is TRBJ2-5, the V gene TRBV30; 10 bases line up with TRBD1. The CDR3 region is CACGTGVETQYF. DNA of the CDR3: TGTGCCTGTGGGACAGGGGTTGAGACCCAGTACTTC.